What follows are 18 T cell receptor beta chains derived from one specimen sequenced in a study of T cell changes during pregnancy in multiple sclerosis. Repertoires were generated with immunoSEQ multiplex PCR, while TCRdb's copy carries only in-frame clones and drops some. The sample yields about 60,000 clones, roughly 92% seen once. This specimen was peripheral blood, taken in the first trimester of pregnancy. Receptors originate from a female donor with multiple sclerosis, enrolled in a pregnancy study.

The chain joins TRBV2 to TRBJ2-7, with a possible D match to TRBD1 (6 bases). The germline V and J ends were trimmed by 3 bases and 1 base, with 13 bases remaining between them. The germline V gene encodes CDR1 SNHLY and CDR2 FYNNEI. CDR3 length: 15 residues. CDR3 coding DNA: TGTGCCAGCAGTGACATGGGCAGGGGTTCCTACGAGCAGTACTTC. Amino acids: CASSDMGRGSYEQYF.

The chain is built from TRBV10-3 and TRBJ2-1, with 9 bases fitting TRBD2. Germline V gene sequence: CDR1 ENHRY, CDR2 SYGVKD. With V trimmed by 8 bases and J by 5 bases, 4 bases remained unmatched. The CDR3 sequence is 13 residues long. This chain's CDR3 is CAIAVAGDNEQFF. CDR3 bases: TGTGCCATCGCTGTAGCGGGGGACAATGAGCAGTTCTTC.

The gene calls are TRBV9 and TRBJ2-3, with TRBD2 matching 7 bases. CDR1 is SGDLS, CDR2 YYNGEE, per germline. Trimming cost V 0 bases and J 5 bases; bases outside gene matches: 6. This CDR3 has 15 residues. As DNA, the CDR3 is TGTGCCAGCAGCGTAGGTGGGGGGGAGGGAGATACGCAGTATTTT. This codes for CASSVGGGEGDTQYF.

The gene calls are TRBV7-8 and TRBJ1-2, with D possibly TRBD1 on 6 matching bases. The germline V and J ends were trimmed by 5 bases and 2 bases, with 15 bases remaining between them. CDR1 SGHVS and CDR2 FQNEAQ come from the germline V gene. This CDR3 region has 15 residues. The CDR3 sequence is CASSVQGQGNYGYTF. For the CDR3, the DNA is TGTGCCAGCAGCGTACAGGGTCAGGGGAACTATGGCTACACCTTC.

The V and J genes are TRBV5-4 and TRBJ2-2, with D possibly being TRBD2 (6 bases). The CDR3 has 15 amino acids. Germline values: CDR1 SGHNT, CDR2 YYREEE (reference sequence). Trimming took 3 bases from V and 3 from J, leaving 12 bases between them. The CDR3 sequence: CASSSPWEDTGELFF. For the CDR3, the DNA is TGTGCCAGCAGCTCACCCTGGGAGGACACCGGGGAGCTGTTTTTT.

The CDR3 coding sequence is TGTGCCAGCAAGACAGGGGCAGAAACTGAAGCTTTCTTT. It translates to CASKTGAETEAFF. The chain is built from TRBV4-2 and TRBJ1-1, with 8 positions matching TRBD1. Germline assignment: CDR1 LGHNA and CDR2 YNFKEQ. The ends lost 7 bases at V and 5 bases at J; junction bases unmatched: 6. This CDR3 has 13 residues.

The chain uses TRBV19 and TRBJ2-2; D may be TRBD2 (6 bases). The V gene's germline CDR1 is LNHDA and CDR2 SQIVND (reference sequence). The CDR3 runs to 15 residues. The germline V and J ends were trimmed by 1 base and 4 bases, with 10 bases remaining between them. The CDR3 sequence: CASSIGGSGTGELFF. The CDR3 DNA sequence: TGTGCCAGTAGTATAGGGGGTAGCGGCACCGGGGAGCTGTTTTTT.

Worth noting for this clone: The sample contains more than one DNA sequence encoding this CDR3. This chain joins TRBV7-3 and TRBJ1-1, with a weak D call TRBD1 (6 bases). The CDR3 runs 15 residues. Per germline, CDR1 SGHTA and CDR2 FQGTGA. V lost 0 bases to trimming and J lost 5 bases, with 13 bases between them. CDR3 sequence: CASSLTGGPGTEAFF. The CDR3 region has the DNA TGTGCCAGCAGCTTAACGGGGGGGCCAGGGACTGAAGCTTTCTTT. Based on the CDR3 plus reference TRBV7-3 and TRBJ1-1, the full variable domain is GAGVSQTPSNKVTEKGKYVELRCDPISGHTALYWYRQSLGQGPEFLIYFQGTGAADDSGLPNDRFFAVRPEGSVSTLKIQRTERGDSAVYLCASSLTGGPGTEAFFGQGTRLTVV.

The rearrangement links TRBV27 to TRBJ2-7; TRBD2 matches at 7 bases. The V segment lost 3 bases and the J segment 0 bases; nucleotides outside the gene matches: 5. CDR1 MNHEY and CDR2 SMNVEV come from the germline V gene (reference sequence). The CDR3 has 15 residues. The CDR3 coding sequence is TGTGCCAGCAGTTTCGGGCGGGGGAGCTCCTACGAGCAGTACTTC. Its translation is CASSFGRGSSYEQYF.

Worth noting for this clone: The junction differs from germline at one of its ends, possibly a read error. The chain is built from TRBV7-2 and TRBJ2-1; TRBD2 aligns across 10 bases. Germline-derived CDR1 and CDR2 are SGHTA and FQGNSA. The CDR3 has 15 amino acids. The CDR3 DNA sequence: TGTGCCAGCAGGTTAGCGGGGGGTCTCCACAATGAGCAGTTCTTC. This gives the protein CASRLAGGLHNEQFF.

The chain is built from TRBV6-1 and TRBJ2-5, with a weak D call TRBD2 (5 bases). The germline V gene has CDR1 MNHNS and CDR2 SASEGT. The CDR3 spans 12 residues. Deletions cut 8 bases from V and 1 base from J, with 8 bases between. CDR3 bases: TGTGCCAGCGGCGGGTTCCAAGAGACCCAGTACTTC. It codes for CASGGFQETQYF.

The chain has TRBV6-6 and TRBJ1-2, with TRBD1 matching over 8 bases. The CDR3 contains 16 residues. Germline V gene sequence: CDR1 MNHNY, CDR2 SVGAGI (reference sequence). The V and J ends lost 2 bases and 7 bases, in that order; junction bases with no gene match: 12. The CDR3 DNA sequence: TGTGCCAGCAGTTACGGGGCGAAGGGACAGGCTTTTGGCTACACCTTC. This gives the protein CASSYGAKGQAFGYTF.

The CDR3 bases are TGCGCCAGCAGGGTCCAGGGGCAAAGGGGAGAGACCCAGTACTTC. It specifies CASRVQGQRGETQYF. The V and J genes are TRBV5-1 and TRBJ2-5, with a tentative D call TRBD1 (6 bases). This CDR3 is built from 15 residues. Deletions cut 5 bases from V and 4 bases from J, with 18 bases between. The germline V gene has CDR1 SGHRS and CDR2 YFSETQ. The full variable domain, with the rest looked up from reference TRBV5-1 and TRBJ2-5, is KAGVTQTPRYLIKTRGQQVTLSCSPISGHRSVSWYQQTPGQGLQFLFEYFSETQRNKGNFPGRFSGRQFSNSRSEMNVSTLELGDSALYLCASRVQGQRGETQYFGPGTRLLVL.

V gene TRBV6-7 combines with J gene TRBJ1-5, with a weak D call TRBD1 (5 bases). Being an ORF, TRBV6-7 has a function that is uncertain. This CDR3 has 13 amino acids. The V end was cut by 6 bases, the J end by 4 bases, with 10 bases between. The CDR3, as DNA: TGTGCCAGCAGCGGACAACGGAATCAGCCCCAGCATTTT. Its protein product is CASSGQRNQPQHF.

V usage is TRBV7-3 and J usage is TRBJ2-1; TRBD1 matches 7 bases. CDR1 is SGHTA, CDR2 FQGTGA, per germline. J gave up 9 bases and V 2 bases, and 7 bases lay outside the gene matches. The CDR3 totals 14 residues. The CDR3 here is CASSLAGRDSEQFF. DNA for the CDR3: TGTGCCAGCAGCTTAGCCGGACGGGACAGTGAGCAGTTCTTC.

This chain joins TRBV7-2 and TRBJ1-1; 8 bases match TRBD1. J lost 5 bases, V lost 1 base, and 15 bases had no gene match. CDR1 and CDR2 from the germline V gene are SGHTA and FQGNSA. The CDR3 loop spans 18 amino acids. This chain's CDR3 is CASSLGLRSGRGRTEAFF. The CDR3 DNA follows: TGTGCCAGCAGCTTAGGTTTACGATCCGGCAGGGGGCGAACTGAAGCTTTCTTT.

The CDR3 reads CASSFSQAFF. CDR3 nucleotides: TGTGCCAGCAGCTTCAGTCAGGCTTTCTTT. The chain combines TRBV7-9 with TRBJ1-1; D gene ambiguous. This CDR3 comprises 10 residues. CDR1 is SEHNR and CDR2 is FQNEAQ in the germline V gene (reference sequence). V was cut by 3 bases and J by 11 bases, with 7 bases left in between. Full variable domain (remainder filled in from reference TRBV7-9 and TRBJ1-1): DTGVSQNPRHKITKRGQNVTFRCDPISEHNRLYWYRQTLGQGPEFLTYFQNEAQLEKSRLLSDRFSAERPKGSFSTLEIQRTEQGDSAMYLCASSFSQAFFGQGTRLTVV.

V gene TRBV7-9 combines with J gene TRBJ2-1; perhaps TRBD2 as D (6 bases). Germline loops: CDR1 SEHNR, CDR2 FQNEAQ (reference sequence). Trimming took 6 bases from V and 11 from J, leaving 14 bases between them. This CDR3 contains 12 residues. The CDR3 DNA reads as TGTGCCAGCAGTTCGGGGGAGGTGAAGCAGTTCTTC. It is translated as CASSSGEVKQFF.